This TCR beta chain emerged from a study of shared clonotypes between healthy human individuals. Here immunoSEQ multiplex PCR was the method, and the copy in TCRdb shows in-frame clones only, minus some. The top ten clones hold 9.5% to 15% of a sample with roughly 510,000 clones, around 79% of them seen once. CDR3 length equals 13 residues. Germline V gives CDR1 KGHSH, CDR2 LQKENI. Unmatched junction bases numbered 0, after V lost 2 bases and J lost 6 bases. The receptor's source is a middle-aged woman in good health. Some clones in this sample may be carry-over from other donors' samples. The chain carries TRBV18 and TRBJ2-3; 9 bases are a match to TRBD2. Sequencing input: PBMCs. The CDR3 protein is CASSPSGRDTQYF. The CDR3 nucleotides are TGTGCCAGCTCACCAAGCGGGAGGGATACGCAGTATTTT.